This is a list of T cell receptor beta chains from one sample in a study of blood T cell repertoires in COVID-19. TCRdb's table, derived via immunoSEQ multiplex PCR, lists solely in-frame clones and lacks some. The sample consists of approximately 300,000 clones, 70% to 90% of them appearing once. Material: peripheral blood. The receptors originated from a woman between 45 and 65 years old with COVID-19, enrolled during active disease. Both conserved end residues are trimmed from each CDR3. Each record gives: CDR3 protein, J gene, V gene.

AWSQGYQETQY	TRBJ2-5	TRBV30
ASSLILAGGREQY	TRBJ2-7	TRBV5-1
ASTPLGGRTDTQY	TRBJ2-3	TRBV4-1
ASGWDRQRETQY	TRBJ2-5	TRBV2
ASSAPGQLYSGANVLT	TRBJ2-6	TRBV28
SVEEWGLNEQY	TRBJ2-7	TRBV29-1
ASTRDRGFYEQY	TRBJ2-7	TRBV5-1
ASSLAAGSPLH	TRBJ1-6	TRBV12-3/TRBV12-4
ASSEYGGSYEQY	TRBJ2-7	TRBV25-1
ASSWGSTDTQY	TRBJ2-3	TRBV5-6
ASSFPDRRNTEAF	TRBJ1-1	TRBV5-1
ASSQDLEGEQF	TRBJ2-1	TRBV4-2
ASGFYLAGPGETQY	TRBJ2-5	TRBV12-5
AISSGRGDEQF	TRBJ2-1	TRBV5-1
ASSIEGVTEAF	TRBJ1-1	TRBV19
AWSVGWRSAGAF	TRBJ1-1	TRBV30
ASSIGAKEQY	TRBJ2-7	TRBV19
ASQRPAGQGAAYEQY	TRBJ2-7	TRBV28
ASSQPGQGAPTLSVNEKLF	TRBJ1-4	TRBV23-1
ASSAHRDRMYNEQF	TRBJ2-1	TRBV6-1
ASSDLAGKNEQF	TRBJ2-1	TRBV10-1
ASSLDPGNRGNEQF	TRBJ2-1	TRBV7-8
ASSPRTGVELF	TRBJ1-4	TRBV5-1
SASDTDQPQH	TRBJ1-5	TRBV20-1
ASSYSGAGPYGYT	TRBJ1-2	TRBV6-5
ASSSPSVASGSGEQF	TRBJ2-1	TRBV7-3
ASSQTGTLQRASYEQY	TRBJ2-7	TRBV7-6
ASSQGTSGGLSSYNEQF	TRBJ2-1	TRBV4-1
AWSSAGGANEQF	TRBJ2-1	TRBV30
ASSPTLFGSKEETQY	TRBJ2-5	TRBV4-1
ASRPDRVYSNQPQH	TRBJ1-5	TRBV19
ASSRTGAISYEQY	TRBJ2-7	TRBV19
ASRWIERDTEAF	TRBJ1-1	TRBV11-2
ASSFLQGTGELF	TRBJ2-2	TRBV11-3
ASSPSTGGIYGYT	TRBJ1-2	TRBV27
ASSPGRVAGANVLT	TRBJ2-6	TRBV5-4
ASSLATGFRDEQY	TRBJ2-7	TRBV5-1
ASRIAGPRDGQY	TRBJ2-7	TRBV7-9
ASTLAGGLGPQH	TRBJ1-5	TRBV6-5